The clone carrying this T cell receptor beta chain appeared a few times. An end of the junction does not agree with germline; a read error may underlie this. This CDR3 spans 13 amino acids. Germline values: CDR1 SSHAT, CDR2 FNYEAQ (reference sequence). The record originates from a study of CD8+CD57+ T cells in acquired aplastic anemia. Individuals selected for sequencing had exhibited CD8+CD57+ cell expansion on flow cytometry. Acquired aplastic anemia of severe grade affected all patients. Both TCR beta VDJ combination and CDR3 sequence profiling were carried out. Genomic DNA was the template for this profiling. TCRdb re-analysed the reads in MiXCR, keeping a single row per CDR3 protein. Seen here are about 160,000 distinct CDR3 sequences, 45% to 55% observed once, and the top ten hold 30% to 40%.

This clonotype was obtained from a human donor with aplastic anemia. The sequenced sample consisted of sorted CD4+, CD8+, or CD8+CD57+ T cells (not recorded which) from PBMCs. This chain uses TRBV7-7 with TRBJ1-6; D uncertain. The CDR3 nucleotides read TGTGCTAGCAGCTTAGACCTCGGGTCACCCCTCCACTTT. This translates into CASSLDLGSPLHF.